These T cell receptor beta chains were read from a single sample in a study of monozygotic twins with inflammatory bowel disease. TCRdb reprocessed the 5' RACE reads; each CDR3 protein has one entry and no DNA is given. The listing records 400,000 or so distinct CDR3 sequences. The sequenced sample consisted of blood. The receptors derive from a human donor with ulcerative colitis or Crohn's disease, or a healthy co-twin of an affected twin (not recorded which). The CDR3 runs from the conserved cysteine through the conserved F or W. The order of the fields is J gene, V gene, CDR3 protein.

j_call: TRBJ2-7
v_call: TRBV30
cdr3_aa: CAWNGRSGRAHEQYF

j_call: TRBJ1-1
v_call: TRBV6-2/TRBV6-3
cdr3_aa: CASSLTMNTEAFF

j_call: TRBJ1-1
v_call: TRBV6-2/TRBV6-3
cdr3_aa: CASSIPVRGETEAFF

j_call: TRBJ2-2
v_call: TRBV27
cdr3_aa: CASSYAGGELFF

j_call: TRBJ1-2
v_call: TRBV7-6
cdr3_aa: CASSLEQGRFYGYTF

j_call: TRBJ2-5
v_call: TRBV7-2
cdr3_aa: CASSLNRAVQETQYF

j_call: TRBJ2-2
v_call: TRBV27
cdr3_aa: CASKKGFESGELFF

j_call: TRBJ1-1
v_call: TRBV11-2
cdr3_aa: CASSPTTQGGGTEAFF

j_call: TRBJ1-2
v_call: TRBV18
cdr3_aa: CASSPLRENYGYTF

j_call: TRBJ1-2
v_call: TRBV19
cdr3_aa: CASSVTGNSVYGYTF

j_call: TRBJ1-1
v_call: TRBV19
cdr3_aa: CASRGGTKNTEAFF

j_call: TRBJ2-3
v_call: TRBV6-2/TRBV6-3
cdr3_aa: CASSFYTDTQYF

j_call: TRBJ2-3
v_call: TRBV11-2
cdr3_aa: CASSFGDSTDTQYF

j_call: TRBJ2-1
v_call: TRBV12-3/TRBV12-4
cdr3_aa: CASSLAPSGGHNEQFF

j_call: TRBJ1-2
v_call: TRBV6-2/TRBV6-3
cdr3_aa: CASRKPTGTVDTF

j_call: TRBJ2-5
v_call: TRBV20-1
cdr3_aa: CSARLGLQETQYF

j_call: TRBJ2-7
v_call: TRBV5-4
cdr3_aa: CASSSSGVPGLASPYEQYF

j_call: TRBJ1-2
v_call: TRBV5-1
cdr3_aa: CASSLSDSVLTGYTF

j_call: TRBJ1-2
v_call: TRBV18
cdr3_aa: CASSQGPFSYYGYTF

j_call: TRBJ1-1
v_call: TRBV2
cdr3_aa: CASSELVGNTEAFF

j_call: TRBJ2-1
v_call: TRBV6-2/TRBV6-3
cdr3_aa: CASTTAGGMRNEQFF

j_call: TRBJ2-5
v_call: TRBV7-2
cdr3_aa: CASSLSGQTQYF

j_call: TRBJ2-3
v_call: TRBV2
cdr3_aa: CASSIYTDTQYF

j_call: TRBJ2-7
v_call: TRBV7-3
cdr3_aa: CASSPGLAGRNEQYF

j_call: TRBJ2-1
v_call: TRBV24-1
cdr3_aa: CATSEPQGHEQFF

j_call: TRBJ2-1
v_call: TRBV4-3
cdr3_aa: CASSPDREAYNEQFF

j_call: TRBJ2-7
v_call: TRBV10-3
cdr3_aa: CAIRGSGGPYEQYF

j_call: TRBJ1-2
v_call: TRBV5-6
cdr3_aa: CASSPGYLHDPGYTF

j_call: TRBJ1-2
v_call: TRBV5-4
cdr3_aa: CASSLGGRDYGYTF

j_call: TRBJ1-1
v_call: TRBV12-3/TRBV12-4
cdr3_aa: CASRKAPGNPPEAFF

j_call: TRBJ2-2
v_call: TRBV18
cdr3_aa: CASSLGTAENTGELFF